This TCR beta chain derives from a study of prognosis after radiotherapy for stage I lung cancer. Study overall: Stage I non-small cell lung cancer patients were enrolled from April 2018 to January 2019.

The table lists this clonotype with many counts. As yet, its antigen is unknown. Regarding the study as a whole: Lower Shannon entropy after stereotactic body radiation therapy was observed in patients who went on to develop distant metastases.

V lost 6 bases to trimming and J lost 2 bases, with 17 bases between them. The CDR3 loop spans 16 amino acids. Germline V lookup: CDR1 MRHNA, CDR2 SNTAGT. Template was genomic DNA; TCR beta CDR3 amplified in two multiplex PCR rounds. Amplification during the initial PCR round employed primers specific to each TRBV and TRBJ gene. In TCRdb, the multiplex PCR reads were re-called with MiXCR into one record per CDR3 protein. Of approximately 23,000 distinct CDR3 sequences listed, approximately 42% were seen once; the top ten hold roughly 60%. This material consisted of PBMCs, taken before or after stereotactic body radiation therapy (not recorded which). The chain employs TRBV6-4 and TRBJ1-5, with unresolved D. The source of this sequence is a donor aged 50 or older with non-small cell lung cancer. CDR3 protein: CASSLLNTRGNQPQHF. CDR3 DNA: TGTGCCAGCAGCCTTTTGAACACAAGGGGCAATCAGCCCCAGCATTTT.